This TCR beta chain emerged from a study of human T cells and chemical hapten exposure. The overall study: Mainly, slight library volume differences in the pool made TCR yields vary.

The library gave individual cDNA molecules unique molecular identifiers. TCRdb re-derived calls from the 5' RACE reads in MiXCR, one entry per CDR3 protein. In the table there are fewer than 150,000 distinct CDR3 sequences, around 20% of which are singletons. Unseparated into fractions, whole blood served as the source from which total RNA was extracted. A few counts support this clonotype. The TCR sequence derives from a human donor in good health.

In nucleotides, the CDR3 is TGTGCCAGCAGTTTCTGGGGGGCTGGTGAAAAACTGTTTTTT. Its translation: CASSFWGAGEKLFF. The gene calls are TRBV12-3 or TRBV12-4 and TRBJ1-4, with D possibly matching TRBD1 (6 bases). The CDR3 runs to 14 residues. V was shortened by 3 bases and J by 7 bases, with 12 bases between the two germline ends.